One and the same sample provided the 23 T cell receptor beta chains below, sequenced in a study of cytomegalovirus exposure and HLA in healthy donors. Both 60 Vbeta primers and 13 Jbeta primers went into the PCR. Data came from immunoSEQ multiplex PCR; TCRdb stores just in-frame clones and leaves some out. The table includes about 160,000 clones, around 80% detected once. Material for sequencing was PBMCs. The receptors here all came from a man aged 35 to 55 in good health and CMV-seronegative.

This clone has just a few counts. V gene TRBV4-3 combines with J gene TRBJ2-7; possible D gene TRBD1, 5 bases. There are 16 residues in the CDR3. CDR1 is LGHNA, CDR2 YSLEER, per germline. Trimming shortened V by 0 bases and J by 2 bases, and 14 bases separated the two germline ends. The CDR3 DNA reads as TGCGCCAGCAGCCAAGATCGACAGATTGGGGCCTACGAGCAGTACTTC. The encoded protein is CASSQDRQIGAYEQYF.

The CDR3 region is CASSLPSSYEQYF. The CDR3, as DNA: TGTGCCAGCAGCTTACCGTCCTCTTACGAGCAGTACTTC. The chain couples TRBV13 to TRBJ2-7; D is ambiguous. Germline CDR1 and CDR2: PRHDT and FYEKMQ (reference sequence). V lost 2 bases and J 4 bases, leaving 9 bases between the germline ends. CDR3 length equals 13 residues.

The chain uses TRBV5-5 and TRBJ2-6, with no clear D. Germline V gives CDR1 SGHKS, CDR2 YYEKEE (reference sequence). V lost 0 bases and J 7 bases, leaving 20 bases between the germline ends. The CDR3 spans 18 residues. The CDR3 DNA sequence: TGTGCCAGCAGCTTGGACCTTCCTGATTCTCTGGGCGCCAACGTCCTGACTTTC. The encoded protein is CASSLDLPDSLGANVLTF.

This sequence joins TRBV5-6 and TRBJ2-5; D uncertain. Between the trimmed V and J ends, which lost 1 base and 5 bases, there was a span of 9 bases. Per germline, CDR1 SGHDT and CDR2 YYEEEE. The CDR3 is made up of 13 amino acids. CDR3 residues: CASSLMTFETQYF. The CDR3 DNA reads TGTGCCAGCAGCTTGATGACATTTGAGACCCAGTACTTC.

The gene calls are TRBV7-2 and TRBJ2-3; D might be TRBD1 (6 bases). V gave up 3 bases and J gave up 4 bases, with 17 bases separating them. The germline V gene encodes CDR1 SGHTA and CDR2 FQGNSA. CDR3 length: 16 residues. The CDR3 region has the DNA TGTGCCAGCAGCTTTAGGGGGTCCCCCCCCGCAGATACGCAGTATTTT. Translating gives CASSFRGSPPADTQYF.

The chain employs TRBV19 and TRBJ1-1, with D possibly TRBD1 on 6 matching bases. The CDR3 has 14 residues. V was clipped by 6 bases and J by 2 bases, with 13 bases between them. In germline, CDR1 is LNHDA, CDR2 SQIVND (reference sequence). CDR3 bases: TGTGCCAGTAGCCAGGGGACAAAAAACACTGAAGCTTTCTTT. Its translation: CASSQGTKNTEAFF.

This clone was found a few times. The chain employs TRBV27 and TRBJ2-2, with TRBD2 identical over 12 bases. Per the germline V gene, CDR1 is MNHEY and CDR2 is SMNVEV (reference sequence). CDR3 length equals 16 residues. Trimming took 6 bases from V and 4 from J; bases not matched to a gene: 6. The chain's CDR3 is CASSRTSGGPTGELFF. The CDR3 DNA reads TGTGCCAGCAGCCGAACTAGCGGGGGGCCCACCGGGGAGCTGTTTTTT.

The chain couples TRBV18 to TRBJ1-5; 7 bases match TRBD1. The CDR3 has 14 amino acids. Trimming took 4 bases from V and 3 from J; bases not matched to a gene: 3. Germline CDR1 is KGHSH and CDR2 is LQKENI. The CDR3 DNA reads as TGTGCCAGCTCACGTACAGGGGACAATCAGCCCCAGCATTTT. This gives the protein CASSRTGDNQPQHF.

The chain links TRBV19 to TRBJ2-4, with TRBD1 matching over 7 bases. J lost 3 bases, V lost 5 bases, and 4 bases had no gene match. This CDR3 comprises 14 residues. Germline V gene data show CDR1 as LNHDA and CDR2 as SQIVND (reference sequence). As DNA, the CDR3 is TGTGCCAGTAGTTTCCGACAGGGCAAAAACATTCAGTACTTC. Translated: CASSFRQGKNIQYF.

The chain joins TRBV6-5 to TRBJ2-3; 9 bases are shared with TRBD1. CDR3 size: 15 residues. The V and J ends lost 5 bases and 5 bases, in that order; junction bases with no gene match: 8. The V gene's germline CDR1 is MNHEY and CDR2 SVGAGI. The CDR3 DNA sequence: TGTGCCAGCAGTACCGGACAGGGGAGAGGAGATACGCAGTATTTT. Translating it yields CASSTGQGRGDTQYF.

The genes are TRBV7-8 and TRBJ1-4; D remains unclear. The CDR3 has 16 residues. Germline values: CDR1 SGHVS, CDR2 FQNEAQ. V dropped 5 bases and J dropped 0 bases, with 13 bases sitting between them. The CDR3 loop is CASSLRVYATNEKLFF. The DNA for the CDR3 is TGTGCCAGCAGCCTTCGGGTTTATGCAACTAATGAAAAACTGTTTTTT. Supplemented by reference TRBV7-8 and TRBJ1-4, the full variable domain reads GAGVSQSPRYKVAKRGQDVALRCDPISGHVSLFWYQQALGQGPEFLTYFQNEAQLDKSGLPSDRFFAERPEGSVSTLKIQRTQQEDSAVYLCASSLRVYATNEKLFFGSGTQLSVL.

The gene calls are TRBV30 and TRBJ1-4; unclear D gene. From germline, CDR1 is GTSNPN and CDR2 SVGIG (reference sequence). CDR3 length: 14 residues. The V end was cut by 4 bases, the J end by 10 bases, with 19 bases between. The CDR3 sequence is CAWKAEASRSKLFF. Written as DNA, the CDR3 is TGTGCCTGGAAAGCCGAGGCGTCGAGGTCAAAACTGTTTTTT.

The rearrangement joins TRBV5-6 to TRBJ2-3; TRBD1 might be the D (6 bases). Germline V CDR1 and CDR2: SGHDT, YYEEEE. The CDR3 has 15 amino acids. V was pared by 1 base and J by 3 bases, with 12 bases between. The CDR3 reads CASSLRVQGTDTQYF. Here the CDR3 DNA reads TGTGCCAGCAGCTTGCGTGTTCAGGGGACAGATACGCAGTATTTT.

In this sample, this clone turned up a few times. The CDR3 nucleotides are TGCGCCAGCAGCCAATCAACCGTTGGAGGCGCGGGGTCCAATGAGCAGTTCTTC. It specifies CASSQSTVGGAGSNEQFF. The chain employs TRBV4-3 and TRBJ2-1, with a possible D match to TRBD2 (6 bases). V was trimmed by 2 bases and J by 6 bases, leaving 23 bases between them. The CDR3 is 18 amino acids. CDR1 is LGHNA and CDR2 is YSLEER in the germline V gene.

The chain couples TRBV30 to TRBJ1-2; 7 bases fit TRBD1. The CDR3 totals 15 residues. Germline CDR1 reads GTSNPN; CDR2 reads SVGIG (reference sequence). Unmatched junction bases numbered 7, after V lost 2 bases and J lost 1 base. In DNA form, the CDR3 reads TGTGCCTGGAGTTCTCGCCAGGGGGTTAACTATGGCTACACCTTC. This translates into CAWSSRQGVNYGYTF. The full variable domain, in which reference TRBV30 and TRBJ1-2 provide the parts outside the CDR3, is SQTIHQWPATLVQPVGSPLSLECTVEGTSNPNLYWYRQAAGRGLQLLFYSVGIGQISSEVPQNLSASRPQDRQFILSSKKLLLSDSGFYLCAWSSRQGVNYGYTFGSGTRLTVV.

The chain couples TRBV5-1 to TRBJ2-1; 11 bases fit TRBD2. Per germline, CDR1 SGHRS and CDR2 YFSETQ. With 3 bases clipped from V and 1 base from J, the junction kept 9 bases outside the gene matches. This CDR3 has 18 amino acids. The CDR3 coding sequence is TGCGCCAGCAGCTCCGGGACTAGCGGCCCCTCGTCCTACAATGAGCAGTTCTTC. Translated: CASSSGTSGPSSYNEQFF. The variable domain in full, with the rest retrieved from reference TRBV5-1 and TRBJ2-1, is KAGVTQTPRYLIKTRGQQVTLSCSPISGHRSVSWYQQTPGQGLQFLFEYFSETQRNKGNFPGRFSGRQFSNSRSEMNVSTLELGDSALYLCASSSGTSGPSSYNEQFFGPGTRLTVL.

J is TRBJ2-6 and V is TRBV5-1, with D uncertain. The V end lost 0 bases, the J end lost 0 bases, and 4 bases lay between the germline ends. The CDR3 extends over 15 amino acids. Germline loops: CDR1 SGHRS, CDR2 YFSETQ. The CDR3 region has the DNA TGCGCCAGCAGCTTGGAACACTCTGGGGCCAACGTCCTGACTTTC. The encoded protein is CASSLEHSGANVLTF.

The J gene is TRBJ2-5, the V gene TRBV18; 8 bases align to TRBD2. Germline V lookup: CDR1 KGHSH, CDR2 LQKENI. V was clipped by 3 bases and J by 5 bases; unmatched bases: 2. This CDR3 contains 13 residues. The CDR3 DNA is TGTGCCAGCTCACCCCGACTAGCGGAGACCCAGTACTTC. The encoded protein is CASSPRLAETQYF.

The chain links TRBV10-2 to TRBJ2-7, with TRBD1 identical over 7 bases. Per germline, CDR1 WSHSY and CDR2 SAAADI. The CDR3 length is 15 residues. J gave up 0 bases and V 5 bases, and 7 bases lay outside the gene matches. The DNA of the CDR3 is TGCGCCAGCAGTACCGGGACAGCGAGCTCCTACGAGCAGTACTTC. Its protein is CASSTGTASSYEQYF.

The rearrangement links TRBV5-6 to TRBJ2-3; 12 nucleotides align to TRBD1. The length of the CDR3 is 17 residues. In germline, CDR1 is SGHDT, CDR2 YYEEEE. The V and J ends lost 4 bases and 6 bases, in that order; junction bases with no gene match: 12. The DNA of the CDR3 is TGTGCCAGCAGCAGACCGGGACAGGGGGCAGGAATTGATACGCAGTATTTT. Its protein product is CASSRPGQGAGIDTQYF.

The V gene is TRBV7-9, the J gene TRBJ2-7; a possible D gene is TRBD1 (6 bases). V lost 4 bases and J 0 bases, leaving 10 bases between the germline ends. Germline V gene data show CDR1 as SEHNR and CDR2 as FQNEAQ (reference sequence). The CDR3 has 14 amino acids. CDR3 amino acids: CASSSRQDSYEQYF. CDR3 nucleotides: TGTGCCAGCAGCTCCCGACAGGACTCCTACGAGCAGTACTTC. The variable domain in full, with the rest retrieved from reference TRBV7-9 and TRBJ2-7, is DTGVSQNPRHKITKRGQNVTFRCDPISEHNRLYWYRQTLGQGPEFLTYFQNEAQLEKSRLLSDRFSAERPKGSFSTLEIQRTEQGDSAMYLCASSSRQDSYEQYFGPGTRLTVT.

The chain employs TRBV5-1 and TRBJ2-5, with a tentative D call TRBD2 (6 bases). This CDR3 is built from 16 residues. In germline, CDR1 is SGHRS, CDR2 YFSETQ. V lost 0 bases, J lost 5 bases, and 17 bases lay in between. The CDR3 here is CASSLAASGGGETQYF. As DNA, the CDR3 is TGCGCCAGCAGCTTGGCCGCATCGGGCGGAGGGGAGACCCAGTACTTC.

The chain carries TRBV4-1 and TRBJ1-4; 8 bases fit TRBD1. This CDR3 has 15 residues. Germline V gene lookup returns CDR1 MGHRA and CDR2 YSYEKL. With V trimmed by 4 bases and J by 6 bases, 7 bases remained unmatched. In nucleotides, the CDR3 is TGCGCCAGCAGCCCCACAGGGGGTTGGGATGAAAAACTGTTTTTT. Translated, it gives CASSPTGGWDEKLFF.